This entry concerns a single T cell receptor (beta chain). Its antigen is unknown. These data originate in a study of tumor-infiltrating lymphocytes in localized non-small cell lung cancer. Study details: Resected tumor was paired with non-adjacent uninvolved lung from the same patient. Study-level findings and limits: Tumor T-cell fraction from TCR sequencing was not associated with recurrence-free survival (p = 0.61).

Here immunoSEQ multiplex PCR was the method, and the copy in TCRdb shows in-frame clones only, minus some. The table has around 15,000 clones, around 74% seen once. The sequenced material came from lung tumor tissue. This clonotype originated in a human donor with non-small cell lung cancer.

DNA of the CDR3: TGTGCCAGCAGCTTGGGGGAAAACACGCAGTATTTT. Translation: CASSLGENTQYF. The chain recombines TRBV5-6 with TRBJ2-3; D call uncertain. CDR3 size: 12 residues. V was trimmed by 0 bases and J by 9 bases, leaving 8 bases between them. The germline gives CDR1 SGHDT, CDR2 YYEEEE.